The 32 T cell receptor beta chains in this list originate from one sample, sequenced in a study of identical twins. TCRdb re-called the 5' RACE reads through MiXCR, storing one row per CDR3 protein. The data show hundreds of thousands of distinct CDR3 sequences, approximately 13% seen once. These sequences were also reported in another study, on yellow fever vaccine responses in identical twins.

The sample comprised CD8+ T cells sorted from blood. The receptors were gathered from a woman younger than 35 in good health.

The table lists this clonotype with a few counts. The chain recombines TRBV12-3 or TRBV12-4 with TRBJ2-7; the D gene could be TRBD1 or TRBD2 (5 bases each). V lost 4 bases and J lost 2, with 18 bases in between. The length of the CDR3 is 16 residues. CDR3 sequence (DNA): TGTGCCAGCAGTTCGACAGATAGCGTATATCCCTACGAGCAGTACTTC. Its protein product is CASSSTDSVYPYEQYF.

This clonotype occurred a few times. This chain connects TRBV6-1 to TRBJ2-2, with D perhaps given as TRBD1 or TRBD2 (5 bases each). V lost 6 bases and J lost 11, with 16 bases in between. This CDR3 is 13 amino acids long. Germline V gene sequence: CDR1 MNHNS, CDR2 SASEGT. The CDR3 is CASSPGGTAELFF. CDR3 coding DNA: TGTGCCAGCAGCCCCGGTGGGACCGCCGAGCTGTTTTTT.

The chain combines TRBV4-1 with TRBJ2-5; 10 nucleotides line up with TRBD2. The CDR3 sequence is 15 residues long. After removal of 4 bases from V and 1 base from J, the junction contained 3 bases not matched to a gene. CDR1 MGHRA and CDR2 YSYEKL come from the germline V gene. CDR3 DNA sequence: TGCGCCAGCAGCCTTAGGACTAGCGGCCAAGAGACCCAGTACTTC. Translation gives CASSLRTSGQETQYF.

This clonotype was seen many times. The chain links TRBV28 to TRBJ2-7; a weak D match, TRBD2 (5 bases). The CDR3 is 15 amino acids. The V end was cut by 6 bases, the J end by 1 base, with 16 bases between. The germline CDR1 and CDR2 sequences are MDHEN and SYDVKM. The CDR3 nucleotides are TGTGCCAGCAGCCAAGTGAGGACTGGGTCCTACGAGCAGTACGTC. This gives the protein CASSQVRTGSYEQYV.

This chain connects TRBV20-1 to TRBJ1-3; D gene ambiguous. V lost 6 bases to trimming and J lost 0 bases, with 3 bases between them. This CDR3 region has 11 residues. The germline CDR1 and CDR2 sequences are DFQATT and SNEGSKA (reference sequence). The CDR3 region has the DNA TGCAGTGCCCCCTCTGGAAACACCATATATTTT. Protein sequence: CSAPSGNTIYF.

The J gene is TRBJ2-7, the V gene TRBV7-9; 7 bases fit TRBD1. This CDR3 has 14 residues. J was trimmed by 1 base and V by 4 bases; bases with no gene match: 4. Germline loops: CDR1 SEHNR, CDR2 FQNEAQ (reference sequence). The CDR3: CASSSPQGSYEQYV. For the CDR3, the DNA is TGTGCCAGCAGCTCACCACAGGGGTCCTACGAGCAGTACGTC.

The gene calls are TRBV7-9 and TRBJ2-3; 11 nucleotides match TRBD2. The CDR3 is 16 residues long. Losses at the gene ends were 5 bases for V and 5 bases for J; bases not matched to a gene: 9. Germline values: CDR1 SEHNR, CDR2 FQNEAQ (reference sequence). CDR3 sequence reads: CASSIVSGRAGDTQYF. The CDR3 bases are TGTGCCAGCAGCATTGTTAGCGGGAGGGCCGGAGATACGCAGTATTTT.

DNA for the CDR3: TGTGCCAGCAGTTACTCGATGTACGGGGGGTCCGATGAGCAGTTCTTC. It is translated as CASSYSMYGGSDEQFF. The chain is built from TRBV6-5 and TRBJ2-1, with 7 bases that match TRBD2. Germline loops: CDR1 MNHEY, CDR2 SVGAGI. The ends lost 0 bases at V and 8 bases at J; junction bases unmatched: 10. There are 16 residues in the CDR3.

In its sample, this clonotype was seen many times. The rearrangement uses TRBV7-9 and TRBJ1-1; no definite D call. V lost 5 bases and J 3 bases, leaving 19 bases between the germline ends. Germline CDR1 reads SEHNR; CDR2 reads FQNEAQ (reference sequence). This CDR3 contains 16 residues. The CDR3 loop reads CASSPPDRVADTEAFF. The CDR3 coding sequence is TGTGCCAGCAGCCCTCCGGATCGGGTGGCGGACACTGAAGCTTTCTTT. Together with reference TRBV7-9 and TRBJ1-1, the CDR3 gives the full variable domain: DTGVSQNPRHKITKRGQNVTFRCDPISEHNRLYWYRQTLGQGPEFLTYFQNEAQLEKSRLLSDRFSAERPKGSFSTLEIQRTEQGDSAMYLCASSPPDRVADTEAFFGQGTRLTVV.

The gene calls are TRBV18 and TRBJ1-6; D unclear. The CDR3 is 17 residues long. V was pared by 5 bases and J by 2 bases, with 16 bases between. Germline lookup yields CDR1 KGHSH and CDR2 LQKENI. The CDR3 DNA reads TGTGCCAGCTCAAATCTGAAGATACGTACCTATAATTCACCCCTCCACTTT. Translation: CASSNLKIRTYNSPLHF.

The chain joins TRBV29-1 to TRBJ2-2; D gene unclear. The ends were cut back, 6 bases at V and 5 bases at J, with 7 bases in the middle. Germline V gene data show CDR1 as SQVTM and CDR2 as ANQGSEA. The CDR3 is made up of 11 amino acids. CDR3 region: CSVGWTGELFF. The CDR3 DNA is TGCAGCGTGGGGTGGACCGGGGAGCTGTTTTTT.

The CDR3 DNA follows: TGTGCTAGTGGTTTCGAGACAGGGGATGAAAAACTGTTTTTT. Its translation is CASGFETGDEKLFF. The chain combines TRBV12-5 with TRBJ1-4; 8 bases map to TRBD1. Germline V gene data show CDR1 as LGHNT and CDR2 as FRNRAP. The J segment lost 6 bases and the V segment lost 3 bases, leaving 3 bases of the junction unmatched. The CDR3 loop spans 14 amino acids.

This clonotype was picked up a small number of times. This rearrangement joins TRBV6-4 to TRBJ2-2; D gene unclear. The CDR3 runs to 13 residues. V lost 0 bases to trimming and J lost 3 bases, with 2 bases between them. Per germline, CDR1 MRHNA and CDR2 SNTAGT. Here the CDR3 DNA reads TGTGCCAGCAGTGACTCAGACACCGGGGAGCTGTTTTTT. This encodes CASSDSDTGELFF.

This clonotype has at least ten counts. The chain has TRBV20-1 and TRBJ2-3; no firm D call. Trimming stripped 2 bases from V and 0 bases from J, with 18 bases between. The V gene's germline CDR1 is DFQATT and CDR2 SNEGSKA (reference sequence). The CDR3 loop spans 17 amino acids. The CDR3 spells CSARHPPLGTSTDTQYF. The DNA of the CDR3 is TGCAGTGCTAGACACCCCCCGTTGGGAACTAGCACAGATACGCAGTATTTT.

The chain combines TRBV4-1 with TRBJ2-7, with D hard to call. CDR3 length: 13 amino acids. The ends were cut back, 5 bases at V and 1 base at J, with 9 bases in the middle. CDR1 and CDR2 from the germline V gene are MGHRA and YSYEKL. CDR3 nucleotide sequence: TGCGCCAGCAGCGAGGCGCCGTCCTACGAGCAGTACTTC. Encoded protein: CASSEAPSYEQYF.

This clonotype was detected many times. The chain couples TRBV6-6 to TRBJ1-5; no clear D. Germline CDR1 and CDR2: MNHNY and SVGAGI (reference sequence). The CDR3 is 13 amino acids. Trimming cost V 4 bases and J 1 base, with 5 bases left between them. DNA for the CDR3: TGTGCCAGCAGTTGGGAGAGCAATCAGCCCCAGCATTTT. Translated, it gives CASSWESNQPQHF.

This clonotype has ten or more counts. CDR3 loop: CASSLGAYSGSSYNEQFF. CDR3 sequence (DNA): TGTGCCAGCAGCTTAGGGGCTTACTCGGGCTCCTCCTACAATGAGCAGTTCTTC. The V call is TRBV11-2, the J call TRBJ2-1, with no clear D. The CDR3 has 18 amino acids. V shed 1 base and J shed 0 bases, with 16 bases lying between them. CDR1 is SGHAT and CDR2 is FQNNGV in the germline V gene.

This clonotype was counted between two and nine times. This CDR3 is CASSRRETGELFF. The CDR3 nucleotides are TGTGCCAGCAGCCGACGGGAGACCGGGGAGCTGTTTTTT. The chain recombines TRBV7-6 with TRBJ2-2; the D gene is possibly TRBD2 (6 bases). Germline values: CDR1 SGHVS, CDR2 FNYEAQ. This CDR3 is 13 amino acids long. V was clipped by 5 bases and J by 5 bases, with 9 bases between them.

This clonotype was detected only a few times. V usage is TRBV27 and J usage is TRBJ2-1, with TRBD2 matching 7 bases. V shed 5 bases, J shed 12 bases, and the junction held 7 bases outside the gene matches. The V gene's germline CDR1 is MNHEY and CDR2 SMNVEV (reference sequence). The CDR3 is made up of 12 amino acids. The CDR3 bases are TGTGCCAGCAGTGCAACTAGCGCTGGGCAGTTCTTC. This encodes CASSATSAGQFF.

The chain uses TRBV27 and TRBJ2-1, with 10 bases aligning to TRBD2. The CDR3 is 17 residues long. Germline CDR1 and CDR2: MNHEY and SMNVEV (reference sequence). The junction had 15 bases not matched to a gene; V was cut back by 3 bases and J by 10 bases. The CDR3 loop reads CASSFRASGSIPYEQFF. The CDR3 nucleotides read TGTGCCAGCAGTTTTCGGGCTAGCGGGAGTATTCCTTACGAGCAGTTCTTC.

There are many counts of this clonotype. The V call is TRBV9, the J call TRBJ2-1, with D tentatively TRBD2 (6 bases). V was pared by 7 bases and J by 6 bases, with 14 bases between. Germline V gene data show CDR1 as SGDLS and CDR2 as YYNGEE. The CDR3 extends over 13 amino acids. The CDR3 spells CASRELAINEQFF. The CDR3 region has the DNA TGTGCCAGCCGGGAACTAGCTATCAATGAGCAGTTCTTC.

This clonotype has just a few counts. The rearrangement links TRBV12-3 or TRBV12-4 to TRBJ2-7, with 8 positions matching TRBD2. The CDR3 spans 14 residues. V trimming: 6 bases; J trimming: 4 bases; junction bases outside the gene matches: 8. As DNA, the CDR3 is TGTGCCAGCAGCTACGGGAGGGCCGGGTACGAGCAGTACTTC. It encodes CASSYGRAGYEQYF.

In this sample, this clonotype turned up a few times. The genes are TRBV7-9 and TRBJ2-7; D is undetermined. V was shortened by 5 bases and J by 3 bases, with 8 bases between the two germline ends. This CDR3 contains 12 residues. Looked up from germline, CDR1 is SEHNR and CDR2 is FQNEAQ (reference sequence). CDR3 sequence: CASSQTIYEQYF. CDR3 in DNA: TGTGCCAGCAGCCAGACAATCTACGAGCAGTACTTC.

This clonotype has a count of ten or more. V and J are TRBV20-1 and TRBJ2-1, with 7 bases matching TRBD2. Germline V gives CDR1 DFQATT, CDR2 SNEGSKA (reference sequence). Losses at the gene ends were 0 bases for V and 8 bases for J; bases not matched to a gene: 13. The CDR3 length is 16 residues. DNA of the CDR3: TGCAGTGCTAGAGATTTGCGGGAGCCACCTGGGTATGAGCAGTTCTTC. Protein sequence: CSARDLREPPGYEQFF.

There are a few counts of this clonotype. CDR3 bases: TGTGCCAGCAGAGATCTCCGGGACAGGCAGCCAGATACGCAGTATTTT. Its translation: CASRDLRDRQPDTQYF. The chain couples TRBV7-9 to TRBJ2-3; 8 bases match TRBD1. Unmatched junction bases numbered 12, after V lost 6 bases and J lost 4 bases. CDR1 SEHNR and CDR2 FQNEAQ come from the germline V gene (reference sequence). The CDR3 covers 16 residues.

This clonotype has a handful of counts. The chain couples TRBV9 to TRBJ1-1; 8 nucleotides agree with TRBD1. The CDR3 is 14 residues long. Germline CDR1 and CDR2: SGDLS and YYNGEE. J was trimmed by 5 bases and V by 2 bases; bases with no gene match: 5. For the CDR3, the DNA is TGTGCCAGCAGCGTCGGACAGGGTGGGACTGAAGCTTTCTTT. As protein: CASSVGQGGTEAFF.

This clonotype was observed a handful of times. The gene calls are TRBV13 and TRBJ1-4; D gene ambiguous. CDR1 is PRHDT, CDR2 FYEKMQ, per germline (reference sequence). Trimming pared 5 bases from V and 11 bases from J, leaving 15 bases between. The CDR3 is 13 residues long. The CDR3 region is CASSLGSPGKLFF. The CDR3, as DNA: TGTGCCAGCAGCCTCGGGTCCCCCGGGAAACTGTTTTTT.

This clonotype was seen a few times. This chain uses TRBV7-9 with TRBJ2-1; no firm D call. CDR3 length: 13 residues. The germline V gene has CDR1 SEHNR and CDR2 FQNEAQ (reference sequence). The V gene lost 1 base and the J gene lost 7 bases, with 8 bases spanning the gap. The CDR3 DNA reads as TGTGCCAGCAGCTTAGAGGCCGGTAATGAGCAGTTCTTC. It specifies CASSLEAGNEQFF.

The chain carries TRBV28 and TRBJ2-1; no clear D. The CDR3 extends over 15 amino acids. Trimming left V 7 bases short and J 9 bases short, with 22 bases between. Looked up from germline, CDR1 is MDHEN and CDR2 is SYDVKM. CDR3 nucleotide sequence: TGTGCCAGCAACCAACCTGTAGGGATTTTCGGTGAGCAGTTCTTC. As protein: CASNQPVGIFGEQFF.

V gene TRBV4-1 combines with J gene TRBJ2-7, with 8 bases lining up with TRBD2. The V gene end was trimmed by 3 bases and the J gene end by 5 bases; junction bases not matched to a gene: 9. Germline assignment: CDR1 MGHRA and CDR2 YSYEKL. The length of the CDR3 is 15 residues. The CDR3, as DNA: TGCGCCAGCAGCCAGACTTCCGGGAGGGCCCACGAGCAGTACTTC. Amino acids: CASSQTSGRAHEQYF.

The chain employs TRBV6-6 and TRBJ1-1, with D perhaps TRBD1 (5 bases). The germline CDR1 and CDR2 sequences are MNHNY and SVGAGI (reference sequence). V lost 4 bases and J 7 bases, leaving 10 bases between the germline ends. The CDR3 consists of 12 residues. The CDR3 loop is CASSFGGGEAFF. The CDR3, as DNA: TGTGCCAGCAGTTTTGGGGGTGGTGAAGCTTTCTTT.

This clonotype was seen many times. The chain couples TRBV5-5 to TRBJ1-6; 7 nucleotides agree with TRBD1. This CDR3 region has 16 residues. Germline CDR1 reads SGHKS; CDR2 reads YYEKEE (reference sequence). V lost 2 bases, J lost 4 bases, and 6 bases stayed unmatched. This chain's CDR3 is CASSFWAGGYNSPLHF. CDR3 DNA sequence: TGTGCCAGCAGCTTTTGGGCAGGGGGTTATAATTCACCCCTCCACTTT. Filled out from reference TRBV5-5 and TRBJ1-6, the complete variable domain reads DAGVTQSPTHLIKTRGQQVTLRCSPISGHKSVSWYQQVLGQGPQFIFQYYEKEERGRGNFPDRFSARQFPNYSSELNVNALLLGDSALYLCASSFWAGGYNSPLHFGNGTRLTVT.